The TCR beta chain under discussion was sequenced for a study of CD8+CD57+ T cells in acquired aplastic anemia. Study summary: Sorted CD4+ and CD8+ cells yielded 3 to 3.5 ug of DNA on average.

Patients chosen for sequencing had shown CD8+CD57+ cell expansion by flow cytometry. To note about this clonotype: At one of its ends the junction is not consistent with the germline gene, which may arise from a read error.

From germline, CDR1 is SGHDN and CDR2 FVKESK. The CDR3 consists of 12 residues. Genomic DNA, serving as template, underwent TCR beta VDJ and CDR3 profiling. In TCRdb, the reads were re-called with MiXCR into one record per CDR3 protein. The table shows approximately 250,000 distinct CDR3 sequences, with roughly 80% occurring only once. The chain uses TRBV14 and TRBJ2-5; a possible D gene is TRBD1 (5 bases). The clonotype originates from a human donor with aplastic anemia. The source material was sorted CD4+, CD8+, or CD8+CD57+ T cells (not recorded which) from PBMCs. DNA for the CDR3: TGTGCCAGCAGCCGGGCCAGGGCGACAGAGTACTTT. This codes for CASSRARATEYF.